These 13 T cell receptor beta chains were sequenced from one sample in a study of T-cell reconstitution after alpha-beta-depleted transplantation in children. Library preparation (for TCRbeta) was performed with unique molecular identifiers. TCRdb redid the calling of the PCR reads with MiXCR, one entry per CDR3 protein. The top ten hold around 7.6% of the sample, which has around 300,000 distinct CDR3 sequences, over 9.5% seen once. This specimen consisted of PBMCs, obtained before TCRalphabeta/CD19-depleted stem cell transplant. Every receptor here comes from a boy younger than two with acute myeloid leukemia, due to receive a stem cell transplant.

The table lists this clonotype with a few counts. The genes are TRBV20-1 and TRBJ2-3; 8 bases align to TRBD1. The CDR3 is 16 amino acids. CDR1 and CDR2 (germline): DFQATT, SNEGSKA (reference sequence). J was trimmed by 2 bases and V by 3 bases; bases with no gene match: 10. The CDR3 spells CSARIPGGFSTDTQYF. CDR3 bases: TGCAGTGCTAGGATCCCAGGGGGCTTCTCCACAGATACGCAGTATTTT.

This clonotype was observed many times. The chain links TRBV3-1 to TRBJ2-5, with D perhaps TRBD2 (6 bases). Trimming took off 0 bases at V and 3 bases at J, with 8 bases between the two ends. The CDR3 is 14 residues long. Germline lookup yields CDR1 LGHDT and CDR2 YNNKEL (reference sequence). For the CDR3, the DNA is TGTGCCAGCAGCCAAGATTGGGGGGAAGAGACCCAGTACTTC. Amino acid sequence: CASSQDWGEETQYF.

The chain links TRBV19 to TRBJ2-2; 7 nucleotides line up with TRBD2. The CDR3 runs to 15 residues. The J segment lost 5 bases and the V segment lost 3 bases, leaving 6 bases of the junction unmatched. Germline CDR1 is LNHDA and CDR2 is SQIVND (reference sequence). In nucleotides, the CDR3 is TGTGCCAGTAGTATGCCCGGGAGGTGGACCGGGGAGCTGTTTTTT. Translation gives CASSMPGRWTGELFF.

This clonotype was recorded at least ten times. The chain is built from TRBV29-1 and TRBJ2-2; D may be TRBD1 or TRBD2 (6 bases each). V was shortened by 4 bases and J by 2 bases, with 11 bases between the two germline ends. Germline lookup yields CDR1 SQVTM and CDR2 ANQGSEA. There are 14 residues in the CDR3. The CDR3 region has the DNA TGCAGCGTTGGAGGGGGGCTTAACACCGGGGAGCTGTTTTTT. This gives the protein CSVGGGLNTGELFF.

The CDR3 spells CASSLLWPSPGELFF. In nucleotides, the CDR3 is TGTGCCAGCAGCTTACTGTGGCCCTCACCCGGGGAGCTGTTTTTT. The V gene is TRBV7-2, the J gene TRBJ2-2; D is undetermined. The CDR3 has 15 residues. Trimming cost V 2 bases and J 6 bases, with 13 bases left between them. From germline, CDR1 is SGHTA and CDR2 FQGNSA.

Points on this clonotype: A much larger clonotype is one base distant, so this may be a read error. The chain joins TRBV7-8 to TRBJ2-5; D is unclear. The CDR3 contains 15 residues. Germline V gives CDR1 SGHVS, CDR2 FQNEAQ. Here the CDR3 DNA reads TGTGCCGGCAGCTTAGGTCCAGCCGTAAAAGAGACCCAGTACTTC. As protein: CAGSLGPAVKETQYF.

Details on this clonotype: The junction departs from the called germline gene at one end, perhaps through a read error. This rearrangement joins TRBV4-1 to TRBJ2-7, with D possibly being TRBD1 or TRBD2 (5 bases each). Germline V CDR1 and CDR2: MGHRA, YSYEKL. CDR3 size: 16 residues. CDR3 DNA sequence: TGCGCCAGCGGCCAGTTACCCGCGGGCAGGGTCTACGAGCAGTACTTC. This gives the protein CASGQLPAGRVYEQYF.

The sample holds one count of this clonotype. A read error may be the cause here, since a much bigger clone is one base away. The V gene is TRBV20-1, the J gene TRBJ2-7; 7 bases line up with TRBD1. After removal of 2 bases from V and 3 bases from J, the junction contained 10 bases not matched to a gene. The CDR3 is 15 residues long. Germline CDR1 DFQATT, CDR2 SNEGSKA (reference sequence). The CDR3 protein is CSARNPTGPSYEQYF. The CDR3 bases are TGCAGTGCTAGAAACCCGACAGGGCCAAGCTACGAGCAGTACTTC.

In its sample, this clonotype was seen many times. The chain joins TRBV29-1 to TRBJ2-3; D is perhaps TRBD1 or TRBD2 (5 bases each). V was cut by 7 bases and J by 7 bases, with 12 bases left in between. Germline lookup yields CDR1 SQVTM and CDR2 ANQGSEA. The CDR3 spans 11 residues. CDR3 DNA sequence: TGCAGCGCCGGGACCCTAAATACGCAGTATTTT. It specifies CSAGTLNTQYF.

This clonotype has ten or more counts. In DNA, the CDR3 is TGTGCCAGCAGCGGAGACCCGCGCAACGAGCAGTACTTC. Amino acids: CASSGDPRNEQYF. The rearrangement links TRBV7-9 to TRBJ2-7, with D hard to call. From germline, CDR1 is SEHNR and CDR2 FQNEAQ (reference sequence). V was trimmed by 5 bases and J by 5 bases, leaving 13 bases between them. The CDR3 extends over 13 amino acids.

V is TRBV14 and J is TRBJ2-1, with 11 nucleotides matching TRBD2. CDR3 length equals 15 residues. With V trimmed by 5 bases and J by 7 bases, 7 bases remained unmatched. CDR1 and CDR2 from the germline V gene are SGHDN and FVKESK. The CDR3 DNA reads as TGTGCCAGCAGCGCACTAGCGGGAGTTCGGAATGAGCAGTTCTTC. Amino acids: CASSALAGVRNEQFF.

This clonotype was recorded many times. The J gene is TRBJ2-3, the V gene TRBV3-1, with TRBD2 identical over 7 bases. Germline V gene data show CDR1 as LGHDT and CDR2 as YNNKEL (reference sequence). V shed 3 bases, J shed 1 base, and the junction held 4 bases outside the gene matches. This CDR3 spans 15 amino acids. DNA of the CDR3: TGTGCCAGCAGCCACTCTAGCGGAGGCACAGATACGCAGTATTTT. Amino acid sequence: CASSHSSGGTDTQYF.

This clonotype was seen repeatedly, ten times or more. The CDR3 is CASVPGQFSYEQYF. The CDR3 DNA reads TGTGCCAGCGTGCCGGGACAGTTCTCCTACGAGCAGTACTTC. This chain joins TRBV12-3 or TRBV12-4 and TRBJ2-7, with 7 bases aligning to TRBD1. This CDR3 has 14 amino acids. With 8 bases clipped from V and 0 bases from J, the junction kept 7 bases outside the gene matches.